These 22 T cell receptor beta chains share one sample of origin, sequenced in a study of T cells in Graves' hyperthyroidism and ophthalmopathy (dated by TCRdb to between 2018 and 2021). Libraries came from multiplex PCR. Sequencing was carried out with an Illumina HiSeq 2000. The TCR beta CDR3 regions were amplified from the RNA transcripts. The first round of RT-PCR for the TCR CDR3 was performed with the HTBI primer set and the Qiagen OneStep RT-PCR kit. The public reads were quality trimmed at Q25 with fastp and then assembled into clones with MiXCR by TCRdb, keeping productive beta chains. Each CDR3 protein appears once, grouped with its most common genes and DNA. The sample table records approximately 610,000 distinct CDR3 sequences; approximately 15% of these occur just once. The ten most abundant clones make up roughly 18% of the sample. Sequenced material: blood. The receptors derive from a woman under 30 with Graves' hyperthyroidism.

This clonotype came up a few times. CDR3 nucleotides: TGCGCCAGCAGCCAAGAATACATGTCATTGAATGAGCAGTTCTTC. It yields the protein CASSQEYMSLNEQFF. This chain connects TRBV4-1 to TRBJ2-1; D ambiguous. V was cut by 0 bases and J by 7 bases, with 13 bases left in between. Per the germline V gene, CDR1 is MGHRA and CDR2 is YSYEKL. There are 15 residues in the CDR3.

The chain uses TRBV27 and TRBJ2-7; 12 bases fit TRBD2. CDR1 is MNHEY, CDR2 SMNVEV, per germline (reference sequence). With 10 bases clipped from V and 2 bases from J, the junction kept 6 bases outside the gene matches. This CDR3 is built from 14 residues. The CDR3 loop reads CATKRTSGTYEQYF. The DNA for the CDR3 is TGTGCCACAAAAAGGACTAGCGGGACCTACGAGCAGTACTTC.

This clonotype was counted many times. The chain joins TRBV28 to TRBJ1-5; no firm D call. Germline CDR1 MDHEN, CDR2 SYDVKM. Trimming took 1 base from V and 6 from J, leaving 13 bases between them. There are 15 residues in the CDR3. The CDR3 region is CASSLYIGSTQPQHF. As DNA, the CDR3 is TGTGCCAGCAGTTTATATATAGGGTCGACTCAGCCCCAGCATTTT.

This clonotype was seen at least ten times. The chain combines TRBV6-1 with TRBJ2-1, with 13 bases matching TRBD2. Germline CDR1 reads MNHNS; CDR2 reads SASEGT. This CDR3 is 14 amino acids long. Losses at the gene ends were 6 bases for V and 9 bases for J; bases not matched to a gene: 5. CDR3 protein: CASRGLAGLVEQFF. The CDR3 DNA sequence: TGTGCCAGCAGGGGACTAGCGGGATTAGTTGAGCAGTTCTTC.

This chain connects TRBV6-2 or TRBV6-3 to TRBJ2-2; possible D gene TRBD1, 6 bases. Trimming cost V 10 bases and J 8 bases, with 20 bases left between them. This CDR3 is built from 14 residues. The germline CDR1 and CDR2 sequences are MNHEY and SVGEGT. CDR3 in amino acids: CATKIAPQGGELFF. The CDR3 region has the DNA TGTGCCACCAAAATAGCGCCTCAGGGGGGGGAGCTGTTTTTT.

CDR3 protein: CATSDSGTGGAKTQYF. DNA for the CDR3: TGTGCCACCAGTGATTCCGGGACAGGGGGCGCGAAGACCCAGTACTTC. The chain combines TRBV24-1 with TRBJ2-5; 12 bases line up with TRBD1. The CDR3 consists of 16 residues. Trimming at V came to 2 bases and at J to 6 bases, leaving 6 bases not matched to a gene. Germline V gives CDR1 KGHDR, CDR2 SFDVKD.

A few counts support this clonotype. V gene TRBV19 combines with J gene TRBJ1-2; D uncertain. CDR1 LNHDA and CDR2 SQIVND come from the germline V gene (reference sequence). This CDR3 contains 14 residues. The V gene lost 3 bases and the J gene lost 0 bases, with 8 bases spanning the gap. CDR3 sequence: CASSIRTANYGYTF. The DNA of the CDR3 is TGTGCCAGTAGTATCCGGACCGCTAACTATGGCTACACCTTC.

Many counts were recorded for this clonotype. The rearrangement links TRBV28 to TRBJ1-5; a weak D match, TRBD1 (5 bases). The germline V and J ends were trimmed by 2 bases and 2 bases, with 10 bases remaining between them. CDR1 and CDR2 (germline): MDHEN, SYDVKM. This CDR3 is built from 15 residues. For the CDR3, the DNA is TGTGCCAGCAGTTTACAGGGCGTGGGCAATCAGCCCCAGCATTTT. It codes for CASSLQGVGNQPQHF.

This clonotype was observed at least ten times. The J gene is TRBJ1-2, the V gene TRBV12-3 or TRBV12-4; D might be TRBD1 (5 bases). V was clipped by 7 bases and J by 3 bases, with 18 bases between them. This CDR3 spans 15 amino acids. The CDR3 reads CASTLRGGRDYGYTF. The CDR3 DNA reads as TGTGCCAGCACCCTTCGCGGGGGTAGAGACTATGGCTACACCTTC.

This clonotype was detected once. This rearrangement joins TRBV24-1 to TRBJ2-7; the D is unclear. The V gene's germline CDR1 is KGHDR and CDR2 SFDVKD. The CDR3 length is 14 residues. The V end was cut by 3 bases, the J end by 1 base, with 9 bases between. This CDR3 is CATSDTDKSYEQYF. The CDR3 DNA reads TGTGCCACCAGTGATACCGACAAATCCTACGAGCAGTACTTC.

Comments on this clonotype: This may stem from a read error, because a much larger clone lies one nucleotide away. The chain combines TRBV18 with TRBJ1-4; perhaps TRBD1 as D (6 bases). This CDR3 region has 16 residues. The V end lost 3 bases, the J end lost 3 bases, and 14 bases lay between the germline ends. Germline V gene sequence: CDR1 KGHSH, CDR2 LQKENI. The CDR3 spells CASSPHVGGSNEKLFF. CDR3 sequence (DNA): TGTGCCAGCTCACCCCATGTAGGGGGTTCTAATGAAAAACTGTTTTTT. Looking up the rest from reference TRBV18 and TRBJ1-4 gives the full variable domain: NAGVMQNPRHLVRRRGQEARLRCSPMKGHSHVYWYRQLPEEGLKFMVYLQKENIIDESGMPKERFSAEFPKEGPSILRIQQVVRGDSAAYFCASSPHVGGSNEKLFFGSGTQLSVL.

The chain is built from TRBV6-5 and TRBJ2-1; 9 bases fit TRBD2. V was clipped by 4 bases and J by 1 base; unmatched bases: 8. The CDR3 has 17 residues. From germline, CDR1 is MNHEY and CDR2 SVGAGI. This CDR3 reads CASSSSGESGSYNEQFF. For the CDR3, the DNA is TGTGCCAGCAGTTCTAGCGGGGAGTCTGGTTCCTACAATGAGCAGTTCTTC.

As regards this clonotype: At one boundary the junction diverges from the germline segment, which might be a read error. The chain uses TRBV6-1 and TRBJ2-7, with 9 bases that match TRBD1. This CDR3 spans 14 amino acids. Germline V gene data show CDR1 as MNHNS and CDR2 as SASEGT. The chain's CDR3 is CASSHRQGDYERYF. CDR3 coding DNA: TGTGCCAGCTCACACAGACAGGGGGACTACGAGCGGTACTTC.

This clonotype showed up many times. V gene TRBV11-3 combines with J gene TRBJ1-1; D perhaps matches TRBD1 (6 bases). Trimming removed 1 base at V and 1 base at J, with 13 bases between. There are 16 residues in the CDR3. CDR1 SGHNT and CDR2 YENEEA come from the germline V gene. The CDR3 nucleotides are TGTGCCAGCAGCTTAGGAGGACAGCCGAGGAACACTGAAGCTTTCTTT. Residues: CASSLGGQPRNTEAFF.

This clonotype has only a few counts. The rearrangement links TRBV6-5 to TRBJ2-7, with 10 nucleotides matching TRBD1. Losses at the gene ends were 0 bases for V and 7 bases for J; bases not matched to a gene: 6. Germline CDR1 and CDR2: MNHEY and SVGAGI. This CDR3 is built from 15 residues. CDR3 region: CASSYSSDRGQEQYF. In DNA form, the CDR3 reads TGTGCCAGCAGTTACTCGTCTGACAGGGGGCAAGAGCAGTACTTC.

The rearrangement joins TRBV10-3 to TRBJ2-3, with D unclear. Between the trimmed V and J ends, which lost 8 bases and 0 bases, there was a span of 9 bases. CDR3 length: 13 amino acids. Per the germline V gene, CDR1 is ENHRY and CDR2 is SYGVKD. CDR3 sequence: CAIHQSSTDTQYF. The CDR3 nucleotides are TGTGCCATCCACCAGTCTAGCACAGATACGCAGTATTTT.

This sequence joins TRBV6-1 and TRBJ1-1; TRBD1 aligns across 8 bases. V gave up 6 bases and J gave up 4 bases; unmatched junction bases: 7. CDR1 and CDR2 (germline): MNHNS, SASEGT. The CDR3 spans 14 residues. CDR3 sequence (DNA): TGTGCCAGCAGAGACAGGGGAGGGGGCACTGAAGCTTTCTTT. Its protein product is CASRDRGGGTEAFF.

In this sample, this clonotype turned up many times. J is TRBJ1-5 and V is TRBV3-1, with 7 nucleotides matching TRBD1. This CDR3 is built from 13 residues. Germline CDR1 LGHDT, CDR2 YNNKEL (reference sequence). The J segment lost 7 bases and the V segment lost 4 bases, leaving 4 bases of the junction unmatched. The CDR3 loop is CASSPNRGQPQHF. CDR3 coding DNA: TGTGCCAGCAGCCCTAACAGGGGACAGCCCCAGCATTTT.

This clonotype was counted ten times or more. The V and J genes are TRBV7-3 and TRBJ2-5, with TRBD2 as a possible D gene (5 bases). The length of the CDR3 is 12 residues. Trimming took off 5 bases at V and 12 bases at J, with 16 bases between the two ends. Germline CDR1 is SGHTA and CDR2 is FQGTGA. In DNA form, the CDR3 reads TGTGCCAGCAGCCACTCAGAGGGAAGAAAGTACTTC. Encoded protein: CASSHSEGRKYF.

This clonotype occurred a few times. The chain employs TRBV20-1 and TRBJ2-6; unclear D gene. V was shortened by 1 base and J by 2 bases, with 0 bases between the two germline ends. Germline CDR1 reads DFQATT; CDR2 reads SNEGSKA (reference sequence). This CDR3 contains 12 residues. The CDR3 region is CSARAGANVLTF. Written as DNA, the CDR3 is TGCAGTGCTAGAGCTGGGGCCAACGTCCTGACTTTC.

Ten or more counts support this clonotype. V is TRBV20-1 and J is TRBJ2-7, with 8 bases aligning to TRBD1. Trimming at V came to 0 bases and at J to 2 bases, leaving 6 bases not matched to a gene. CDR3 length: 15 amino acids. Germline V gives CDR1 DFQATT, CDR2 SNEGSKA (reference sequence). The CDR3 DNA is TGCAGTGCTAGAGATGCTCGGACAGGGACCTACGAGCAGTACTTC. It yields the protein CSARDARTGTYEQYF.

Comments on this clonotype: A much bigger clone sits one base away, suggesting this may be a read error. The V call is TRBV9, the J call TRBJ1-5; perhaps TRBD1 as D (6 bases). V dropped 3 bases and J dropped 9 bases, with 13 bases sitting between them. This CDR3 comprises 13 residues. Germline V CDR1 and CDR2: SGDLS, YYNGEE. The CDR3 is CASSGTAARPQHF. Here the CDR3 DNA reads TGTGCCAGCAGCGGGACAGCAGCGAGGCCCCAGCATTTT.